This entry features one T cell receptor (beta chain) sequence. After removal of 4 bases from V and 6 bases from J, the junction contained 2 bases not matched to a gene. Germline V gene sequence: CDR1 SGHRS, CDR2 YFSETQ. There are 13 residues in the CDR3. This sample was taken from a study of blood T cell repertoires in COVID-19. The overall study: COVID-19 samples collected from the United States, Italy and Spain covered acute and convalescent phases. From T cells, B-cell-depleted T cells, or PBMCs came the material, which was cDNA or gDNA.

In the source study's methods: Reference gene primer amplification yielded estimated nucleated cell counts. The method was immunoSEQ multiplex PCR; TCRdb's version includes in-frame clones alone and lacks a portion of them. That table furnishes V, J and clone size, whereas the DNA furnished D and trimming. This sample has tens of thousands of clones, with 70% to 90% found just once. The source is a woman older than 75 with acute or convalescent COVID-19. The chain is built from TRBV5-1 and TRBJ2-1; TRBD1 matches 9 bases. The sample taken for sequencing was peripheral blood. The chain's CDR3 is CASSTQGANEQFF. The DNA for the CDR3 is TGCGCCAGCAGCACACAGGGGGCCAATGAGCAGTTCTTC.